The rows below give T cell receptor beta chains drawn from one sample of a study of shared clonotypes between healthy human individuals. Clones were read by immunoSEQ multiplex PCR, and TCRdb kept only the in-frame ones, dropping some. The sample contains roughly 2.2 million clones, about 90% of which appear only once. Sequenced sample: naive CD4+ T cells from PBMCs. Receptors originate from a man between 18 and 29 years old in good health. Some clones in this sample may be carry-over from other donors' samples. Each CDR3 is given with its conserved first and last residue. Each record gives: CDR3 DNA, CDR3 protein, clone size, J gene, V gene, D gene. The D gene is left open where the match is weak. Rows give clone size only sometimes, using once, few, many, or a class for an expanded clone.

CDR3nt: TGTGCCAGCTTTAAGGACACTATGGGCTCCTACGAGCAGTACTTC
CDR3aa: CASFKDTMGSYEQYF
abundance: once
j_gene: TRBJ2-7
v_gene: TRBV28
d_gene: .

CDR3nt: TGTGCCAGCAGTTCGGGACTAGCGGCCACCGGGGAGCTGTTTTTT
CDR3aa: CASSSGLAATGELFF
abundance: .
j_gene: TRBJ2-2
v_gene: TRBV27
d_gene: TRBD2

CDR3nt: TGCAGTGCTACCCCCGGGGGGGGAGCTTTCTTT
CDR3aa: CSATPGGGAFF
abundance: .
j_gene: TRBJ1-1
v_gene: TRBV20-1
d_gene: .

CDR3nt: TGCGCCAGCAGCTTGGTGGTGGGTAACACTGAAGCTTTCTTT
CDR3aa: CASSLVVGNTEAFF
abundance: few
j_gene: TRBJ1-1
v_gene: TRBV5-1
d_gene: .

CDR3nt: TGTGCCAGTAGTCTTTTAGCGGGAGGAGGGGGCGTCGAGCAGTACTTC
CDR3aa: CASSLLAGGGGVEQYF
abundance: .
j_gene: TRBJ2-7
v_gene: TRBV19
d_gene: TRBD2

CDR3nt: TGCGCCAGCAGCGGGACCAGCGCCCAAATGGGTGGCTACACCTTC
CDR3aa: CASSGTSAQMGGYTF
abundance: .
j_gene: TRBJ1-2
v_gene: TRBV5-1
d_gene: .

CDR3nt: TGTGCCACCAGCAGAACCGGGACAGACGTACGTAACGGCAATTTT
CDR3aa: CATSRTGTDVRNGNF
abundance: .
j_gene: TRBJ2-3
v_gene: TRBV15
d_gene: TRBD1

CDR3nt: TGTGCCAGTAGTATAGGCGAAGCGGGTAACACTGAAGCTTTCTTT
CDR3aa: CASSIGEAGNTEAFF
abundance: .
j_gene: TRBJ1-1
v_gene: TRBV19
d_gene: .

CDR3nt: TGTGCCAGCAGTTTATGGGGGGCGGCCCCTGGCTACACCTTC
CDR3aa: CASSLWGAAPGYTF
abundance: once
j_gene: TRBJ1-2
v_gene: TRBV28
d_gene: .

CDR3nt: TGTGCCAGCAGCTTGACAGGGGGGGAACCCCGGGCGTATTTT
CDR3aa: CASSLTGGEPRAYF
abundance: .
j_gene: TRBJ2-3
v_gene: TRBV5-4
d_gene: .

CDR3nt: TGTGCCAGCAGCTCGGGGACTGCGCTGGGCTCCTACGAGCAGTACTTC
CDR3aa: CASSSGTALGSYEQYF
abundance: .
j_gene: TRBJ2-7
v_gene: TRBV11-2
d_gene: .